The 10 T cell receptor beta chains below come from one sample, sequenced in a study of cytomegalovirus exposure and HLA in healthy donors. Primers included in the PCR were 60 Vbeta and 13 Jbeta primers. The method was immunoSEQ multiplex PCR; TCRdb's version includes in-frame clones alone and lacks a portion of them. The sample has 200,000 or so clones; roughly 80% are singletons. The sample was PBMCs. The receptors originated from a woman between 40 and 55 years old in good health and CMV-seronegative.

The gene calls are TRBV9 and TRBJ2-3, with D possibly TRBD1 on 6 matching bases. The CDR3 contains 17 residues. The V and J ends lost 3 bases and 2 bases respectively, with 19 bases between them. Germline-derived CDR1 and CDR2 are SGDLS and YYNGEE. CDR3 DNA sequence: TGTGCCAGCAGCGAGCCCCCCGGGACAACCGACACAGATACGCAGTATTTT. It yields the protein CASSEPPGTTDTDTQYF.

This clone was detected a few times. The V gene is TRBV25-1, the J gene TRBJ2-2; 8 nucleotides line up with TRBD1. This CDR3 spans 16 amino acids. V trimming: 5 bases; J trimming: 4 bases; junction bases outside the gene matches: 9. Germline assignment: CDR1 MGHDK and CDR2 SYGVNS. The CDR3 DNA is TGTGCCAGCAGTATCCGGAGACAGGGGTTCACCGGGGAGCTGTTTTTT. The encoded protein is CASSIRRQGFTGELFF.

For the CDR3, the DNA is TGTGCCAGCAGCCCCCGGACGGGGGGTGGGGCCAACGTCCTGACTTTC. Translated, it gives CASSPRTGGGANVLTF. The rearrangement links TRBV7-8 to TRBJ2-6; 7 nucleotides align to TRBD2. The CDR3 has 16 residues. CDR1 is SGHVS and CDR2 is FQNEAQ in the germline V gene. V lost 5 bases to trimming and J lost 3 bases; unmatched junction nucleotides: 7. Supplemented by reference TRBV7-8 and TRBJ2-6, the full variable domain reads GAGVSQSPRYKVAKRGQDVALRCDPISGHVSLFWYQQALGQGPEFLTYFQNEAQLDKSGLPSDRFFAERPEGSVSTLKIQRTQQEDSAVYLCASSPRTGGGANVLTFGAGSRLTVL.

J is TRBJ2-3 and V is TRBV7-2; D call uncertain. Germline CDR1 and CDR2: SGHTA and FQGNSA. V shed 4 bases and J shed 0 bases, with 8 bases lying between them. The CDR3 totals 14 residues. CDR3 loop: CASSYSLSTDTQYF. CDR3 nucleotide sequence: TGTGCCAGCAGCTATTCCTTAAGCACAGATACGCAGTATTTT.

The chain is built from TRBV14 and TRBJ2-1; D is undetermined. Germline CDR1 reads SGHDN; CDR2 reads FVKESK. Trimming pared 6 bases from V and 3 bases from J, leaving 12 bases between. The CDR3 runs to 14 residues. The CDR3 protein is CASSHLPGYNEQFF. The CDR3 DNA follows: TGTGCCAGCAGTCACCTACCCGGCTACAATGAGCAGTTCTTC.

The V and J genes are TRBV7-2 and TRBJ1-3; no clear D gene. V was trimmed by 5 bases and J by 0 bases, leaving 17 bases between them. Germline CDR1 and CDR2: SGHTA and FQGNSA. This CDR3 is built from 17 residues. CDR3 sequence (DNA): TGTGCCAGCAGCGTACGACTGTCTTTTGACTCTGGAAACACCATATATTTT. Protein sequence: CASSVRLSFDSGNTIYF.

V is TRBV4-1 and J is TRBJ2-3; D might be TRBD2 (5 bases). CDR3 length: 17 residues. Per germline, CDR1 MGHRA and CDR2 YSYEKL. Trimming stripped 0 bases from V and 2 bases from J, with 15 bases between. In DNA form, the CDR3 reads TGCGCCAGCAGCCAAGATCGGGCGGGCACCCTCACAGATACGCAGTATTTT. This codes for CASSQDRAGTLTDTQYF.

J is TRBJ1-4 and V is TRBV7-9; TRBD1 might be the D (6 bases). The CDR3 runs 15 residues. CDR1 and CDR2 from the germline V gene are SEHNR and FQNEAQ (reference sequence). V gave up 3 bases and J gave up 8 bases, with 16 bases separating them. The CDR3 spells CASSFVPGAEEKLFF. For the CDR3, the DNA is TGTGCCAGCAGCTTCGTACCAGGGGCGGAGGAAAAACTGTTTTTT. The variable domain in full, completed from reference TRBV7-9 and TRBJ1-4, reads DTGVSQNPRHKITKRGQNVTFRCDPISEHNRLYWYRQTLGQGPEFLTYFQNEAQLEKSRLLSDRFSAERPKGSFSTLEIQRTEQGDSAMYLCASSFVPGAEEKLFFGSGTQLSVL.

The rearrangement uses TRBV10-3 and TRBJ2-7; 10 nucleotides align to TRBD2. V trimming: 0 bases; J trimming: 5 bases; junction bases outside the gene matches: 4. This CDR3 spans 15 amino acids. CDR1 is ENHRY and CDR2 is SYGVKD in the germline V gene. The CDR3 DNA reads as TGTGCCATCAGTGAGTCGCTAGCGGGAGTCCACGAGCAGTACTTC. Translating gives CAISESLAGVHEQYF.

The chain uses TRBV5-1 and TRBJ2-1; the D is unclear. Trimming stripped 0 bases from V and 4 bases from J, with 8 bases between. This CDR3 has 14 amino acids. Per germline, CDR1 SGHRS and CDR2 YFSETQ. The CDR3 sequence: CASSLGEQYNEQFF. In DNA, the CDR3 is TGCGCCAGCAGCTTGGGTGAACAGTACAATGAGCAGTTCTTC.